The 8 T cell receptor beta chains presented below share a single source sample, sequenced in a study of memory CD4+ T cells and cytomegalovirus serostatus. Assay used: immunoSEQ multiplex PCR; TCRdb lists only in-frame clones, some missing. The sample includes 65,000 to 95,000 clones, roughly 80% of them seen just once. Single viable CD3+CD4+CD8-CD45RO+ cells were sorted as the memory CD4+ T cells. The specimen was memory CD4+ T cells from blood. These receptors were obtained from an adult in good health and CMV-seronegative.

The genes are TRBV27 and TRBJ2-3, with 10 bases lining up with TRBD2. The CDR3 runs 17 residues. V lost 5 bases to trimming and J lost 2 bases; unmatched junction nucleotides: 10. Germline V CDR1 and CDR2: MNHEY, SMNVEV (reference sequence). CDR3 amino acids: CASSLLGSGGITDTQYF. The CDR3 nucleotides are TGTGCCAGCAGTCTCCTAGGTAGCGGGGGGATCACAGATACGCAGTATTTT.

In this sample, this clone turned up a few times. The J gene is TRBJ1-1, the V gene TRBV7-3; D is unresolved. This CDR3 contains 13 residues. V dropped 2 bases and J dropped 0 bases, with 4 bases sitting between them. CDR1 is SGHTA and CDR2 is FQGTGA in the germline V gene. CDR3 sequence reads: CASSLSLNTEAFF. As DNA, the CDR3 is TGTGCCAGCAGCTTATCGTTGAACACTGAAGCTTTCTTT.

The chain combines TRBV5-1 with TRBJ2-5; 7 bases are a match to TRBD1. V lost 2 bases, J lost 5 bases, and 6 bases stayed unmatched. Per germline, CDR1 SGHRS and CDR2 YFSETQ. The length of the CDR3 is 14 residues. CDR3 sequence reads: CASSFGTAGETQYF. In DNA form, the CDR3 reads TGCGCCAGCAGCTTCGGGACAGCTGGGGAGACCCAGTACTTC.

The CDR3 bases are TGTGCCAGCAGCTTCAGGGGGACAGGGGCGAATCAGCCCCAGCATTTT. This encodes CASSFRGTGANQPQHF. The chain combines TRBV5-6 with TRBJ1-5; 10 positions agree with TRBD1. CDR1 is SGHDT, CDR2 YYEEEE, per germline. With V trimmed by 2 bases and J by 4 bases, 6 bases remained unmatched. This CDR3 has 16 residues.

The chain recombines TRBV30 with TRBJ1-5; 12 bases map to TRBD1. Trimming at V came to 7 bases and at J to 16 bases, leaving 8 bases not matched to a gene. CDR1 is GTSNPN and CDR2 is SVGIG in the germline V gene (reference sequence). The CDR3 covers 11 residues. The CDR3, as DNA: TGTGCCTTGCTGGGGACAGGGGGCTACCATTTT. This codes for CALLGTGGYHF.

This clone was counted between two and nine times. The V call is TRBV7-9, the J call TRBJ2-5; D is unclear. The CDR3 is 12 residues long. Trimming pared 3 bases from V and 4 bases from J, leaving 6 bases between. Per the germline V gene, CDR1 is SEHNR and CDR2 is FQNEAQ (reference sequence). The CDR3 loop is CASSLSTETQYF. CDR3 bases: TGTGCCAGCAGCTTGTCGACAGAGACCCAGTACTTC.

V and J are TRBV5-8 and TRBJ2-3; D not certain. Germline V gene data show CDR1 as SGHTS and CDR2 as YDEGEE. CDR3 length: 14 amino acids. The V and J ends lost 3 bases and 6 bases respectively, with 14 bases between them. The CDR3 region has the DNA TGTGCCAGCAGCTCTGGGGTTTTTGCGGATACGCAGTATTTT. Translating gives CASSSGVFADTQYF.

CDR3 DNA: TGTGCCAGCAGTGAAGCCCACAGCACAGATACGCAGTATTTT. The encoded protein is CASSEAHSTDTQYF. This chain links TRBV6-1 with TRBJ2-3, with unresolved D. This CDR3 region has 14 residues. Germline CDR1 and CDR2: MNHNS and SASEGT. V was trimmed by 0 bases and J by 0 bases, leaving 4 bases between them.